The sequence of this T cell receptor beta chain was determined in a study of blood T cell repertoires in COVID-19. As for the study in general: In each case, the material was cDNA or gDNA derived from T cells, B-cell-depleted T cells, or PBMCs.

Method: immunoSEQ multiplex PCR; TCRdb's copy keeps in-frame clones and lacks some. The sample lists about 480,000 clones, around 87% seen once, with 1.5% to 2% in the top ten. Enrolled through a virtual design, the participants were between 18 and 89 years of age and came from 24 US areas. Cohorts were based on clinical histories the participants reported. Donors in Cohort 3 counted as recovered after two negative PCRs, clearance, or symptom resolution. CDR1 is SGHRS, CDR2 YFSETQ, per germline. The germline V and J ends were trimmed by 0 bases and 0 bases, with 16 bases remaining between them. The CDR3 length is 18 residues.

The sample comprised PBMCs or T cells enriched from blood (not recorded which). This clonotype was sampled from a woman aged 35 to 49 who had recovered from COVID-19. The chain links TRBV5-1 to TRBJ1-3, with D maybe TRBD1 (5 bases). The CDR3 DNA reads TGCGCCAGCAGCTTGGGGGGCCTGGGCGCAGTCTCTGGAAACACCATATATTTT. This encodes CASSLGGLGAVSGNTIYF.